Presented here are 21 T cell receptor beta chains from one specimen sequenced in a study of T cells in tumors after PD-1 blockade. Libraries were prepared by immunoSEQ multiplex PCR; TCRdb keeps only in-frame clonotypes and omits some of them. The sample lists 14,000 to 15,000 clones; around 80% were seen once. This specimen was PBMCs, taken after anti-PD-1 treatment. Receptors originate from a human donor with basal cell carcinoma.

The chain carries TRBV7-9 and TRBJ2-7, with unresolved D. Germline V gene data show CDR1 as SEHNR and CDR2 as FQNEAQ (reference sequence). V was trimmed by 3 bases and J by 1 base, leaving 4 bases between them. This CDR3 contains 12 residues. CDR3 sequence (DNA): TGTGCCAGCAGCTTGAGTTCCTACGAGCAGTACTTC. This encodes CASSLSSYEQYF.

The V call is TRBV2, the J call TRBJ2-3, with no clear D. The CDR3 consists of 11 residues. Germline CDR1 is SNHLY and CDR2 is FYNNEI. Trimming pared 10 bases from V and 6 bases from J, leaving 11 bases between. Written as DNA, the CDR3 is TGTGCCACCGCGATCGAGGATACGCAGTATTTT. Amino acids: CATAIEDTQYF. Using reference TRBV2 and TRBJ2-3 for the parts outside the CDR3, the full variable domain is EPEVTQTPSHQVTQMGQEVILRCVPISNHLYFYWYRQILGQKVEFLVSFYNNEISEKSEIFDDQFSVERPDGSNFTLKIRSTKLEDSAMYFCATAIEDTQYFGPGTRLTVL.

V and J are TRBV24-1 and TRBJ2-5, with 8 positions matching TRBD1. This CDR3 region has 16 residues. Trimming removed 1 base from V and 5 bases from J; junction bases left unmatched: 8. Germline CDR1 is KGHDR and CDR2 is SFDVKD. The CDR3 loop reads CATSDLETGAQETQYF. For the CDR3, the DNA is TGTGCCACCAGTGATTTAGAGACAGGGGCACAGGAGACCCAGTACTTC.

This chain joins TRBV7-2 and TRBJ2-1, with 7 bases lining up with TRBD2. V was clipped by 5 bases and J by 6 bases; unmatched bases: 10. The germline V gene has CDR1 SGHTA and CDR2 FQGNSA. The CDR3 loop spans 15 amino acids. The CDR3 protein is CASSQWGTGGNEQFF. For the CDR3, the DNA is TGTGCCAGCAGCCAATGGGGCACGGGGGGCAATGAGCAGTTCTTC.

The chain links TRBV5-4 to TRBJ1-4; D not resolved. This CDR3 has 14 amino acids. CDR1 and CDR2 from the germline V gene are SGHNT and YYREEE (reference sequence). Trimming cost V 0 bases and J 8 bases, with 11 bases left between them. The CDR3 here is CASSLDINREKLFF. The CDR3 DNA reads TGTGCCAGCAGCTTGGACATCAATAGGGAAAAACTGTTTTTT.

The chain is built from TRBV5-1 and TRBJ2-5, with a tentative D call TRBD1 (6 bases). Trimming removed 5 bases from V and 4 bases from J, with 21 bases in between. The CDR3 spans 16 residues. Germline CDR1 reads SGHRS; CDR2 reads YFSETQ. This chain's CDR3 is CASRSGLTGIGETQYF. For the CDR3, the DNA is TGCGCCAGCAGATCGGGCCTAACAGGGATTGGAGAGACCCAGTACTTC.

V gene TRBV7-9 combines with J gene TRBJ2-5, with D unclear. The V gene's germline CDR1 is SEHNR and CDR2 FQNEAQ (reference sequence). Trimming removed 1 base at V and 7 bases at J, with 10 bases between. The CDR3 runs 13 residues. CDR3 nucleotide sequence: TGTGCCAGCAGCTTAGGGGGTCCAGCGACCCAGTACTTC. It yields the protein CASSLGGPATQYF.

The chain combines TRBV6-5 with TRBJ2-1; tentatively, D is TRBD2 (6 bases). The CDR3 covers 13 residues. The V end was cut by 11 bases, the J end by 9 bases, with 20 bases between. CDR1 is MNHEY, CDR2 SVGAGI, per germline. CDR3 sequence: CAPSAAPRSEQFF. In DNA form, the CDR3 reads TGTGCCCCTAGCGCGGCCCCGAGGTCTGAGCAGTTCTTC.

The CDR3 spells CAGGTWDEQFF. The DNA for the CDR3 is TGTGCCGGAGGGACTTGGGATGAGCAGTTCTTC. This chain connects TRBV7-9 to TRBJ2-1, with D possibly matching TRBD2 (6 bases). Trimming cost V 11 bases and J 8 bases, with 13 bases left between them. Germline-derived CDR1 and CDR2 are SEHNR and FQNEAQ (reference sequence). The CDR3 length is 11 residues.

J is TRBJ2-3 and V is TRBV2; TRBD1 or TRBD2 may be the D gene (5 bases each). The CDR3 extends over 13 amino acids. Looked up from germline, CDR1 is SNHLY and CDR2 is FYNNEI. V was shortened by 3 bases and J by 4 bases, with 8 bases between the two germline ends. In nucleotides, the CDR3 is TGTGCCAGCAGTGAGGGGGACGCAGATACGCAGTATTTT. This encodes CASSEGDADTQYF.

The table lists this clone with a count of one. This sequence joins TRBV27 and TRBJ2-1; 8 nucleotides agree with TRBD1. Looked up from germline, CDR1 is MNHEY and CDR2 is SMNVEV (reference sequence). The V segment lost 5 bases and the J segment 4 bases; nucleotides outside the gene matches: 10. The CDR3 is made up of 16 amino acids. For the CDR3, the DNA is TGTGCCAGCAGTCCATACAGGGGGTTACTTTACAATGAGCAGTTCTTC. Translation: CASSPYRGLLYNEQFF.

The chain employs TRBV19 and TRBJ1-6; D not certain. CDR3 length equals 18 residues. CDR1 and CDR2 (germline): LNHDA, SQIVND (reference sequence). V lost 5 bases and J lost 0, with 17 bases in between. The CDR3 spells CASSEAVPGSSYNSPLHF. DNA for the CDR3: TGTGCCAGTAGTGAGGCGGTTCCGGGGAGCTCCTATAATTCACCCCTCCACTTT.

The chain joins TRBV4-3 to TRBJ2-1; D possibly matches TRBD1 or TRBD2 (5 bases each). Germline assignment: CDR1 LGHNA and CDR2 YSLEER. The CDR3 has 16 amino acids. Trimming took 4 bases from V and 4 from J, leaving 17 bases between them. The CDR3 region is CASSLTGQGFYNEQFF. The CDR3 DNA is TGCGCCAGCAGCCTTACGGGGCAGGGTTTTTACAATGAGCAGTTCTTC.

In the case of this clone: The same CDR3 also results from other DNA sequences found in this sample. This chain links TRBV15 with TRBJ2-2; no definite D call. V was cut by 0 bases and J by 3 bases, with 5 bases left in between. The length of the CDR3 is 14 residues. Germline V gene lookup returns CDR1 LNHNV and CDR2 YYDKDF (reference sequence). CDR3 DNA sequence: TGTGCCACCAGCAGAGATGGAGACACCGGGGAGCTGTTTTTT. The encoded protein is CATSRDGDTGELFF.

This clone occurred a few times. The chain combines TRBV5-4 with TRBJ2-1; D gene unclear. The CDR3 is made up of 15 amino acids. The V end was cut by 3 bases, the J end by 0 bases, with 10 bases between. CDR1 is SGHNT, CDR2 YYREEE, per germline (reference sequence). CDR3 sequence: CASSSGGSSYNEQFF. For the CDR3, the DNA is TGTGCCAGCAGCTCAGGCGGAAGCTCCTACAATGAGCAGTTCTTC.

CDR3 DNA: TGCGCCAGCAGCCCGGGGGGCGCCCCGGACACCGGGGAGCTGTTTTTT. It is translated as CASSPGGAPDTGELFF. The rearrangement uses TRBV5-1 and TRBJ2-2, with D possibly being TRBD2 (7 bases). The germline CDR1 and CDR2 sequences are SGHRS and YFSETQ. The CDR3 is 16 amino acids. The ends were cut back, 4 bases at V and 3 bases at J, with 16 bases in the middle. The complete variable domain, with remaining parts taken from reference TRBV5-1 and TRBJ2-2, reads KAGVTQTPRYLIKTRGQQVTLSCSPISGHRSVSWYQQTPGQGLQFLFEYFSETQRNKGNFPGRFSGRQFSNSRSEMNVSTLELGDSALYLCASSPGGAPDTGELFFGEGSRLTVL.

The chain is built from TRBV9 and TRBJ1-3, with a weak D call TRBD1 (5 bases). CDR1 and CDR2 from the germline V gene are SGDLS and YYNGEE. The CDR3 extends over 16 amino acids. V dropped 4 bases and J dropped 4 bases, with 18 bases sitting between them. The CDR3 loop reads CASSTTGQAGGNTIYF. In nucleotides, the CDR3 is TGTGCCAGCAGCACAACGGGGCAGGCGGGCGGAAACACCATATATTTT.

This chain's CDR3 is CASSFWTELHQETQYF. The CDR3, as DNA: TGTGCCAGCAGCTTCTGGACAGAACTACACCAAGAGACCCAGTACTTC. The chain has TRBV7-9 and TRBJ2-5, with D perhaps TRBD1 (6 bases). V gave up 3 bases and J gave up 0 bases, with 14 bases separating them. The CDR3 totals 16 residues. The germline V gene has CDR1 SEHNR and CDR2 FQNEAQ (reference sequence).

This clone was picked up a small number of times. The CDR3 loop reads CAWSVTSGSYEQYF. In DNA, the CDR3 is TGTGCCTGGAGTGTAACTAGCGGATCCTACGAGCAGTACTTC. This chain connects TRBV30 to TRBJ2-7, with TRBD2 matching over 8 bases. CDR3 length equals 14 residues. V lost 0 bases, J lost 1 base, and 2 bases stayed unmatched. CDR1 is GTSNPN and CDR2 is SVGIG in the germline V gene (reference sequence).

This chain connects TRBV2 to TRBJ2-6, with 9 bases aligning to TRBD1. From germline, CDR1 is SNHLY and CDR2 FYNNEI. V was pared by 6 bases and J by 3 bases, with 3 bases of the junction left unmatched. This CDR3 is 15 amino acids long. CDR3 in DNA: TGTGCCAGCAGATACAGGGGGCGTGGGGCCAACGTCCTGACTTTC. Translation gives CASRYRGRGANVLTF.

This clone was found a few times. The chain is built from TRBV19 and TRBJ1-2, with D possibly being TRBD1 (5 bases). Trimming took off 6 bases at V and 1 base at J, with 9 bases between the two ends. The length of the CDR3 is 13 residues. The germline gives CDR1 LNHDA, CDR2 SQIVND (reference sequence). The CDR3, as DNA: TGTGCCAGTAGCCCCCAGGGTAACTATGGCTACACCTTC. Translated: CASSPQGNYGYTF.